What follows are 5 T cell receptor beta chains derived from one specimen sequenced in a study of cytomegalovirus exposure and HLA in healthy donors. The PCR had 60 Vbeta and 13 Jbeta primers. Sequenced by immunoSEQ multiplex PCR; TCRdb stores in-frame clones only, minus some. Found here are about 19,000 clones, about 80% of them singletons; the top ten hold 20% to 25%. Source material: PBMCs. The receptor source for this set is a human donor in good health.

The rearrangement uses TRBV30 and TRBJ1-2; TRBD1 might be the D (5 bases). Germline V lookup: CDR1 GTSNPN, CDR2 SVGIG (reference sequence). The CDR3 covers 10 residues. The CDR3 is CAAGRGIYTF. The CDR3 DNA reads TGTGCGGCGGGACGGGGTATTTACACCTTC.

This chain links TRBV9 with TRBJ2-3, with 7 bases aligning to TRBD1. The V gene's germline CDR1 is SGDLS and CDR2 YYNGEE. The CDR3 is 16 residues long. V lost 3 bases, J lost 1 base, and 8 bases stayed unmatched. Here the CDR3 reads CASSARQGVGTDTQYF. The CDR3 region has the DNA TGTGCCAGCAGCGCCCGACAGGGAGTTGGCACAGATACGCAGTATTTT.

DNA of the CDR3: TGTGCCAGCAGTTACTCGGACAGGGTCTACGAGCAGTACTTC. Translating it yields CASSYSDRVYEQYF. The chain uses TRBV6-5 and TRBJ2-7; 8 bases agree with TRBD1. The CDR3 is 14 residues long. J was trimmed by 3 bases and V by 0 bases; bases with no gene match: 1. The germline CDR1 and CDR2 sequences are MNHEY and SVGAGI.

The chain couples TRBV6-6 to TRBJ2-1; 7 bases line up with TRBD2. CDR1 and CDR2 (germline): MNHNY, SVGAGI (reference sequence). V lost 0 bases to trimming and J lost 0 bases; unmatched junction nucleotides: 2. The CDR3 has 16 amino acids. CDR3 sequence reads: CASSYSWEGSYNEQFF. CDR3 in DNA: TGTGCCAGCAGTTACTCGTGGGAGGGCTCCTACAATGAGCAGTTCTTC.

CDR3 sequence reads: CASSLGTGETYEQYF. CDR3 DNA: TGTGCCAGCTCCCTAGGGACAGGGGAGACCTACGAGCAGTACTTC. The chain is built from TRBV18 and TRBJ2-7; 10 bases are a match to TRBD1. Germline values: CDR1 KGHSH, CDR2 LQKENI. The CDR3 has 15 residues. After removal of 6 bases from V and 2 bases from J, the junction contained 7 bases not matched to a gene.